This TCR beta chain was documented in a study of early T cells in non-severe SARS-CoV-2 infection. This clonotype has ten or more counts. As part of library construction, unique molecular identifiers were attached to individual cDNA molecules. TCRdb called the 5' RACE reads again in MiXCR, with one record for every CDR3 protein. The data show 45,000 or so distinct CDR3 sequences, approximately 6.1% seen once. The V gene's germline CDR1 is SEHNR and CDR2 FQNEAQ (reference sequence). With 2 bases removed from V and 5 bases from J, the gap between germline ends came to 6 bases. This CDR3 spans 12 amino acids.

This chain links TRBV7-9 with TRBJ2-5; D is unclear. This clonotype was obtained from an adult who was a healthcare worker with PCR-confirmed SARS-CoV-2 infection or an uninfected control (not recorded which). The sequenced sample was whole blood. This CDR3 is CASSLRWETQYF. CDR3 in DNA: TGTGCCAGCAGCTTAAGGTGGGAGACCCAGTACTTC.